This T cell receptor beta chain was found in a study of Graves' ophthalmopathy and Graves' hyperthyroidism. Study-wide results and limits: For predicting ophthalmopathy progression, the model had nearly 71% sensitivity and roughly 77% specificity.

Active ophthalmopathy (CAS at least 3, NOSPECS at least 4), lasting under 3 months. Exclusion criteria comprised other autoimmune diseases, uncontrolled infections, pregnancy or lactation in patients. It was from 10 ml of fresh peripheral blood that the PBMCs came. With V trimmed by 9 bases and J by 2 bases, 10 bases remained unmatched. The CDR3 contains 15 residues. Germline V CDR1 and CDR2: SGHAT, FQNNGV. In this sample, this clonotype turned up many times. Its target is unknown. Amplified TCR beta CDR3 regions were obtained using RNA transcripts as template. RT-PCR with HTBI primers came first, then second-round multiplex PCR. Via MiXCR, TCRdb re-called the multiplex PCR reads, giving one row per CDR3 protein. This sample yields 40,000 to 50,000 distinct CDR3 sequences, of which about 51% are seen a single time; around 19% belongs to the top ten.

The clonotype was recovered from an adult man with Graves' ophthalmopathy. Sequenced input: peripheral blood. The rearrangement links TRBV11-2 to TRBJ2-3; 8 bases are a match to TRBD2. In DNA, the CDR3 is TGTGCCAGTGGGGCTAGCGGGCCCGACACAGATACGCAGTATTTT. Amino acids: CASGASGPDTDTQYF.